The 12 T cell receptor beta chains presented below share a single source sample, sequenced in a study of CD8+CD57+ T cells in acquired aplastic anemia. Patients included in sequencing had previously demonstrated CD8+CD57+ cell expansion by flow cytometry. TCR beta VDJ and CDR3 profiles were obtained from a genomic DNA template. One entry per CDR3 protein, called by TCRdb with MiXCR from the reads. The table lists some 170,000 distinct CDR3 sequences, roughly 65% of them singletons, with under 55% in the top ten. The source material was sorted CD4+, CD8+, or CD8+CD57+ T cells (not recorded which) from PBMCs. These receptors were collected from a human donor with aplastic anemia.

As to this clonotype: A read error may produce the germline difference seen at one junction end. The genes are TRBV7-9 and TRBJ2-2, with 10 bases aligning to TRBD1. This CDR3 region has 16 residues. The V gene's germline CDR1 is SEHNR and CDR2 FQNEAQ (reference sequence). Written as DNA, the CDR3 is TGTGCTAGCAGCTTAACCGGGACAGGGGCCACCGGGGAGCTGTTTTTT. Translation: CASSLTGTGATGELFF.

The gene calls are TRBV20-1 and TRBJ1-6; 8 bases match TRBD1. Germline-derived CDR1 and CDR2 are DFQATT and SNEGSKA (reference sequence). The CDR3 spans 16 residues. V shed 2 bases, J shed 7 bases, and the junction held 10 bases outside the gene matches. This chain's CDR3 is CSARPRQGPWNSPLHF. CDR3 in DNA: TGCAGTGCTAGACCCCGACAGGGGCCATGGAATTCACCCCTCCACTTT.

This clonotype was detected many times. The DNA for the CDR3 is TGTGCCAGAACAGGGGAAACCTTCTACAATGAGCAGTTCTTC. Its protein is CARTGETFYNEQFF. The chain is built from TRBV25-1 and TRBJ2-1, with 7 bases that match TRBD1. Germline CDR1 MGHDK, CDR2 SYGVNS. With 9 bases clipped from V and 3 bases from J, the junction kept 8 bases outside the gene matches. The CDR3 has 14 residues.

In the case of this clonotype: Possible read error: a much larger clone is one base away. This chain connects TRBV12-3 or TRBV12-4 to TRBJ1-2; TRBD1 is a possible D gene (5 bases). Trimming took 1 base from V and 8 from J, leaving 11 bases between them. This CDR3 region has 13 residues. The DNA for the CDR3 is TGTGCCAGCAGTTTAGGACAGATGGGGGGCTACACCTTC. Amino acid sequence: CASSLGQMGGYTF.

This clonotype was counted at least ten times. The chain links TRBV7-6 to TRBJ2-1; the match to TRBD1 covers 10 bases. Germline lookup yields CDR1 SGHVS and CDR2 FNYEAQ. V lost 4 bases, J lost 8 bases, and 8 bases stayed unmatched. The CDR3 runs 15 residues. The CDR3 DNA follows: TGTGCCAGCAGCTCGACAGGGGGCGGATATGATGAGCAGTTCTTC. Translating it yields CASSSTGGGYDEQFF.

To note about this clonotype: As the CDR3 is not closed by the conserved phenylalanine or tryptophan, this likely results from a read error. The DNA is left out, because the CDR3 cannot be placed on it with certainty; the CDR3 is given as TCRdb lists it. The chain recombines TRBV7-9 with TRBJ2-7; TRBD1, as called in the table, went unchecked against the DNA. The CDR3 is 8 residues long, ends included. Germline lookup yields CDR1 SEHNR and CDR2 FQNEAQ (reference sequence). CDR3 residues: CARRVGDT.

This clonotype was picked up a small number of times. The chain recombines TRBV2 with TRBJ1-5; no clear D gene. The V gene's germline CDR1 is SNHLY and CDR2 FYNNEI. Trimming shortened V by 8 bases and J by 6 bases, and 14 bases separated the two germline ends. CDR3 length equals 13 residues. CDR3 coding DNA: TGTGCCAGCTGCCTCGGGGTCGGTCAGCCCCAGCATTTT. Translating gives CASCLGVGQPQHF. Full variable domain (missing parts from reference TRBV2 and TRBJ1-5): EPEVTQTPSHQVTQMGQEVILRCVPISNHLYFYWYRQILGQKVEFLVSFYNNEISEKSEIFDDQFSVERPDGSNFTLKIRSTKLEDSAMYFCASCLGVGQPQHFGDGTRLSIL.

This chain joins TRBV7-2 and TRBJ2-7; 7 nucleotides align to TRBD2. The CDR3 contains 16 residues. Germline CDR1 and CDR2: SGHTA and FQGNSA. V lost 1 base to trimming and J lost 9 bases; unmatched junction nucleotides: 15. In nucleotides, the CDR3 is TGTGCCAGCAGCTTAGTTGCGGGGGACTCCTCGGGGGGGCAGTACTTC. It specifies CASSLVAGDSSGGQYF.

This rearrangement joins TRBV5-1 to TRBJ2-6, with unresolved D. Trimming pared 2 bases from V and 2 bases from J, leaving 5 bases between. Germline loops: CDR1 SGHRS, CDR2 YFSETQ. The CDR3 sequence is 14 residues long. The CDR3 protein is CASSFLTGANVLTF. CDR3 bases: TGCGCCAGCAGCTTTCTAACTGGGGCCAACGTCCTGACTTTC.

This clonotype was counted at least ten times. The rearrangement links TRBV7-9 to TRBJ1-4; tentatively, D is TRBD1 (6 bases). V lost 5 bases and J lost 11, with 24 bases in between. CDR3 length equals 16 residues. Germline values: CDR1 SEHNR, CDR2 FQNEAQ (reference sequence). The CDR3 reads CASSPPNEETGAKLFF. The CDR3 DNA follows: TGTGCCAGCAGCCCTCCAAATGAGGAGACGGGGGCCAAACTGTTTTTT.

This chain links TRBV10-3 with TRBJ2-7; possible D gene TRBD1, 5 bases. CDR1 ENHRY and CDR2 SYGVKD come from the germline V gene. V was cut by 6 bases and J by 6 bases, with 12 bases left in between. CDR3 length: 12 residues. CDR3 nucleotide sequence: TGTGCCATCAGCCAGGACACCCTCGAGCAGTACTTC. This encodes CAISQDTLEQYF.

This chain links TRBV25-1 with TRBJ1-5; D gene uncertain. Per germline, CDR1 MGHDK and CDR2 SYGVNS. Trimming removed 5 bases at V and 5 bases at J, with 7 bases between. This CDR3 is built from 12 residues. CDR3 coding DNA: TGTGCCAGCAGTTCCCTTGATCAGCCCCAGCATTTT. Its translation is CASSSLDQPQHF.